The clone carrying this T cell receptor beta chain was picked up many times. Its specificity is not known. This record belongs to a study of molecular identifiers for immune sequencing clone quantification. Background on the study: Within a replicate experiment, RNA obtained from either about 21,000 or 97,000 naive CD8 cells was divided into five aliquots, and four of those aliquots were then sequenced. Study results and limitations: Clones with over 20 RNA copies captured over 98% of effector molecules but under 1% of naive ones.

Generation of bulk TCR libraries relied on previously described methods and listed TCR primers. MiXCR was run by TCRdb on the PCR reads, yielding one entry per CDR3 protein. The sample shows 40,000 to 65,000 distinct CDR3 sequences, around 34% of them seen only once. This clonotype was obtained from a human donor in good health. Some libraries in this study had Jurkat cell RNA spiked in. Sequencing input: naive CD8+ T cells from blood, with Jurkat cell RNA spiked in. Subset of the sample: FACS-sorted CD8+CD4-CCR7+CD45RA+ naive T cells.

The CDR3 DNA reads TGTGCCAGCCCCCCGGTCGGCAGACCCTTGGATACGCAGTATTTT. Protein sequence: CASPPVGRPLDTQYF. The gene calls are TRBV12-3 or TRBV12-4 and TRBJ2-3, with D unclear. The CDR3 length is 15 residues. V was pared by 8 bases and J by 6 bases, with 21 bases between.